This is a list of T cell receptor beta chains from one sample in a study of cytomegalovirus exposure and HLA in healthy donors. The protocol was immunoSEQ multiplex PCR, while the TCRdb copy is restricted to in-frame clones and leaves out a portion. The sample lists tens of thousands of clones, roughly three quarters occurring once. Material: PBMCs. The origin of the receptors is a young man in good health and CMV-seronegative. Each CDR3 is given with its conserved first and last residue. A D gene is named only where the DNA matches it firmly. For some rows the clone size is stated as once, few or many, or as a class when expanded; others skip it.

abundance: -
j_gene: TRBJ1-1
v_gene: TRBV4-2
d_gene: -
len: 15
CDR3aa: CASSQELLGSTEAFF
CDR3nt: TGTGCCAGCAGCCAAGAATTGTTGGGGAGCACTGAAGCTTTCTTT

abundance: -
j_gene: TRBJ1-1
v_gene: TRBV28
d_gene: TRBD1
len: 14
CDR3aa: CASSPQGAITEAFF
CDR3nt: TGTGCCAGCAGCCCACAGGGGGCGATTACTGAAGCTTTCTTT

abundance: -
j_gene: TRBJ1-4
v_gene: TRBV2
d_gene: -
len: 16
CDR3aa: CASIGGRPLSDEKLFF
CDR3nt: TGTGCCAGCATAGGAGGCAGGCCCCTATCTGATGAAAAACTGTTTTTT

abundance: -
j_gene: TRBJ2-3
v_gene: TRBV7-6
d_gene: TRBD2
len: 16
CDR3aa: CASSSRLAGGPDTQYF
CDR3nt: TGTGCCAGCAGCTCGAGACTAGCGGGAGGGCCAGATACGCAGTATTTT

abundance: -
j_gene: TRBJ2-7
v_gene: TRBV6-6
d_gene: -
len: 11
CDR3aa: CASRLLYEQYF
CDR3nt: TGTGCCAGCAGACTTCTATACGAGCAGTACTTC

abundance: once
j_gene: TRBJ1-1
v_gene: TRBV6-1
d_gene: -
len: 15
CDR3aa: CASRGTRMVGTEAFF
CDR3nt: TGTGCCAGCAGGGGGACAAGAATGGTAGGCACTGAAGCTTTCTTT

abundance: -
j_gene: TRBJ2-7
v_gene: TRBV6-1
d_gene: -
len: 13
CDR3aa: CASSEAGAGEQYF
CDR3nt: TGTGCCAGCAGTGAAGCGGGGGCTGGCGAGCAGTACTTC

abundance: -
j_gene: TRBJ2-7
v_gene: TRBV11-2
d_gene: TRBD2
len: 15
CDR3aa: CASSLGVGGAYEQYF
CDR3nt: TGTGCCAGCAGCTTAGGGGTGGGAGGGGCCTACGAGCAGTACTTC

abundance: -
j_gene: TRBJ2-3
v_gene: TRBV27
d_gene: -
len: 16
CDR3aa: CASSLRAGWGADTQYF
CDR3nt: TGTGCCAGCAGTTTGCGCGCGGGATGGGGAGCAGATACGCAGTATTTT

abundance: -
j_gene: TRBJ2-7
v_gene: TRBV5-1
d_gene: -
len: 14
CDR3aa: CASSLAGSPYEQYF
CDR3nt: TGCGCCAGCAGCTTGGCGGGTTCTCCCTACGAGCAGTACTTC

abundance: -
j_gene: TRBJ2-5
v_gene: TRBV18
d_gene: TRBD2
len: 18
CDR3aa: CASSPGTGTSRFQETQYF
CDR3nt: TGTGCCAGCTCACCCGGAACCGGGACTAGCAGATTCCAAGAGACCCAGTACTTC

abundance: once
j_gene: TRBJ2-1
v_gene: TRBV7-9
d_gene: -
len: 14
CDR3aa: CASSLDGLNNEQFF
CDR3nt: TGTGCCAGCAGCTTAGATGGGCTGAACAATGAGCAGTTCTTC

abundance: -
j_gene: TRBJ2-3
v_gene: TRBV7-8
d_gene: TRBD2
len: 15
CDR3aa: CASSSSGFYTDTQYF
CDR3nt: TGTGCCAGCAGCTCTAGCGGGTTCTACACAGATACGCAGTATTTT

abundance: -
j_gene: TRBJ2-3
v_gene: TRBV5-4
d_gene: -
len: 14
CDR3aa: CASSPDIRTDTQYF
CDR3nt: TGTGCCAGCAGCCCGGACATCCGCACAGATACGCAGTATTTT

abundance: -
j_gene: TRBJ2-2
v_gene: TRBV11-3
d_gene: -
len: 12
CDR3aa: CASSLRSGELFF
CDR3nt: TGTGCCAGCAGCTTACGGTCCGGGGAGCTGTTTTTT

abundance: -
j_gene: TRBJ2-3
v_gene: TRBV7-9
d_gene: -
len: 19
CDR3aa: CASSPRAAWDEGGTDTQYF
CDR3nt: TGTGCCAGCAGCCCTAGGGCCGCTTGGGACGAGGGGGGCACAGATACGCAGTATTTT

abundance: -
j_gene: TRBJ1-2
v_gene: TRBV4-1
d_gene: -
len: 14
CDR3aa: CASSRETGGYGYTF
CDR3nt: TGCGCCAGCAGTCGGGAGACCGGCGGCTATGGCTACACCTTC

abundance: -
j_gene: TRBJ2-3
v_gene: TRBV6-5
d_gene: -
len: 15
CDR3aa: CASTLYRGSTDTQYF
CDR3nt: TGTGCCAGCACCCTATATCGGGGGAGCACAGATACGCAGTATTTT

abundance: -
j_gene: TRBJ2-7
v_gene: TRBV25-1
d_gene: -
len: 11
CDR3aa: CASSELFEQYF
CDR3nt: TGTGCCAGCAGTGAGCTATTCGAGCAGTACTTC

abundance: -
j_gene: TRBJ2-7
v_gene: TRBV28
d_gene: TRBD2
len: 16
CDR3aa: CASSLLSGDKAYEQYF
CDR3nt: TGTGCCAGCAGTCTCCTTAGCGGGGATAAGGCGTACGAGCAGTACTTC

abundance: -
j_gene: TRBJ1-1
v_gene: TRBV2
d_gene: -
len: 15
CDR3aa: CASSARASQNTEAFF
CDR3nt: TGTGCCAGCAGTGCCAGGGCGTCCCAGAACACTGAAGCTTTCTTT

abundance: few
j_gene: TRBJ2-3
v_gene: TRBV7-9
d_gene: -
len: 13
CDR3aa: CASRRNLADTQYF
CDR3nt: TGTGCCAGCCGTAGAAATCTGGCAGATACGCAGTATTTT

abundance: -
j_gene: TRBJ2-7
v_gene: TRBV7-9
d_gene: -
len: 14
CDR3aa: CASSFGQGSYEQYF
CDR3nt: TGTGCCAGCAGCTTCGGGCAGGGCTCCTACGAGCAGTACTTC

abundance: -
j_gene: TRBJ1-5
v_gene: TRBV5-1
d_gene: -
len: 15
CDR3aa: CASSLDPGANQPQHF
CDR3nt: TGCGCCAGCAGCTTGGACCCAGGGGCCAATCAGCCCCAGCATTTT

abundance: few
j_gene: TRBJ2-1
v_gene: TRBV30
d_gene: -
len: 14
CDR3aa: CAWSYGSSYNEQFF
CDR3nt: TGTGCCTGGAGTTACGGGAGCTCCTACAATGAGCAGTTCTTC

abundance: -
j_gene: TRBJ2-7
v_gene: TRBV5-5
d_gene: TRBD1
len: 14
CDR3aa: CASSVGTGVGEQYF
CDR3nt: TGTGCCAGCAGCGTCGGGACAGGGGTTGGGGAGCAGTACTTC

abundance: -
j_gene: TRBJ1-1
v_gene: TRBV19
d_gene: -
len: 13
CDR3aa: CASSPRQNTEAFF
CDR3nt: TGTGCCAGTAGTCCGAGACAGAACACTGAAGCTTTCTTT

abundance: -
j_gene: TRBJ2-7
v_gene: TRBV7-9
d_gene: TRBD2
len: 16
CDR3aa: CASSLGGGRSSYEQYF
CDR3nt: TGTGCCAGCAGCTTAGGGGGGGGACGGTCCTCTTACGAGCAGTACTTC

abundance: -
j_gene: TRBJ1-1
v_gene: TRBV5-1
d_gene: -
len: 13
CDR3aa: CASSLTVNTEAFF
CDR3nt: TGCGCCAGCAGCTTAACGGTGAACACTGAAGCTTTCTTT

abundance: -
j_gene: TRBJ1-1
v_gene: TRBV7-9
d_gene: -
len: 14
CDR3aa: CASSHLTENTEAFF
CDR3nt: TGTGCCAGCAGCCACCTGACAGAGAACACTGAAGCTTTCTTT

abundance: -
j_gene: TRBJ1-1
v_gene: TRBV4-2
d_gene: -
len: 14
CDR3aa: CASSPGTKNTEAFF
CDR3nt: TGTGCCAGCAGCCCCGGGACAAAGAACACTGAAGCTTTCTTT

abundance: -
j_gene: TRBJ2-1
v_gene: TRBV27
d_gene: -
len: 14
CDR3aa: CASKRGGAPNEQFF
CDR3nt: TGTGCCAGCAAGAGGGGGGGCGCCCCTAATGAGCAGTTCTTC

abundance: -
j_gene: TRBJ1-2
v_gene: TRBV5-1
d_gene: TRBD1
len: 15
CDR3aa: CASSPTGEERYGYTF
CDR3nt: TGCGCCAGCAGCCCGACAGGGGAGGAACGATATGGCTACACCTTC

abundance: once
j_gene: TRBJ2-1
v_gene: TRBV25-1
d_gene: TRBD2
len: 18
CDR3aa: CASSPGTSGTPLNGEQFF
CDR3nt: TGTGCCAGCAGTCCCGGGACTAGCGGGACTCCGCTTAATGGTGAGCAGTTCTTC

abundance: -
j_gene: TRBJ1-5
v_gene: TRBV6-6
d_gene: -
len: 15
CDR3aa: CASSHDRGGNQPQHF
CDR3nt: TGTGCCAGCAGTCACGACAGAGGCGGCAATCAGCCCCAGCATTTT

abundance: -
j_gene: TRBJ1-2
v_gene: TRBV7-6
d_gene: -
len: 15
CDR3aa: CASSLAGTGRGGYTF
CDR3nt: TGTGCCAGCAGCTTAGCGGGTACAGGGAGGGGTGGCTACACCTTC

abundance: -
j_gene: TRBJ2-7
v_gene: TRBV4-2
d_gene: TRBD2
len: 20
CDR3aa: CASSPKSGGLAGMISYEQYF
CDR3nt: TGTGCCAGCAGCCCAAAATCCGGGGGACTAGCGGGGATGATCTCCTACGAGCAGTACTTC

abundance: -
j_gene: TRBJ2-3
v_gene: TRBV6-1
d_gene: TRBD2
len: 19
CDR3aa: CASSVQSGTSGSDTDTQYF
CDR3nt: TGTGCCAGCAGTGTCCAATCCGGGACTAGCGGGTCTGACACAGATACGCAGTATTTT

abundance: few
j_gene: TRBJ2-4
v_gene: TRBV30
d_gene: TRBD2
len: 14
CDR3aa: CAWSSGGGVDIQYF
CDR3nt: TGTGCCTGGAGTTCGGGGGGGGGCGTGGACATTCAGTACTTC

abundance: -
j_gene: TRBJ2-7
v_gene: TRBV7-9
d_gene: -
len: 15
CDR3aa: CASSREAIGAYEQYF
CDR3nt: TGTGCCAGCAGCCGAGAGGCTATAGGTGCCTACGAGCAGTACTTC

abundance: -
j_gene: TRBJ1-1
v_gene: TRBV27
d_gene: -
len: 14
CDR3aa: CASSLSTGNTEAFF
CDR3nt: TGTGCCAGCAGTTTATCCACAGGGAACACTGAAGCTTTCTTT

abundance: -
j_gene: TRBJ2-7
v_gene: TRBV4-2
d_gene: TRBD1
len: 15
CDR3aa: CASSQDFGTAYEQYF
CDR3nt: TGTGCCAGCAGCCAAGATTTTGGGACAGCTTACGAGCAGTACTTC

abundance: -
j_gene: TRBJ1-6
v_gene: TRBV9
d_gene: -
len: 15
CDR3aa: CASREPGHTNSPLHF
CDR3nt: TGTGCCAGCAGGGAACCGGGACATACCAATTCACCCCTCCACTTT

abundance: once
j_gene: TRBJ2-1
v_gene: TRBV21-1
d_gene: -
len: 16
CDR3aa: CASSLRTWSSYNEQFF
CDR3nt: TGTGCCAGCTCCCTTCGGACATGGAGCTCCTACAATGAGCAGTTCTTC

abundance: -
j_gene: TRBJ2-5
v_gene: TRBV10-3
d_gene: -
len: 14
CDR3aa: CATGGRAEEETQYF
CDR3nt: TGTGCCACCGGGGGTCGAGCGGAAGAAGAGACCCAGTACTTC

abundance: -
j_gene: TRBJ1-2
v_gene: TRBV28
d_gene: -
len: 14
CDR3aa: CASSSQGDLYGYTF
CDR3nt: TGTGCCAGCAGTTCACAGGGTGACCTCTATGGCTACACCTTC

abundance: -
j_gene: TRBJ2-7
v_gene: TRBV7-2
d_gene: TRBD1
len: 12
CDR3aa: CASSHRTGEQYF
CDR3nt: TGTGCCAGCAGCCACCGGACAGGCGAGCAGTACTTC

abundance: -
j_gene: TRBJ1-2
v_gene: TRBV5-4
d_gene: -
len: 14
CDR3aa: CASSRTMGSEGYTF
CDR3nt: TGTGCCAGCAGCCGAACTATGGGTAGCGAAGGCTACACCTTC

abundance: -
j_gene: TRBJ2-5
v_gene: TRBV6-5
d_gene: -
len: 14
CDR3aa: CASSYEWTQETQYF
CDR3nt: TGTGCCAGCAGTTACGAATGGACTCAAGAGACCCAGTACTTC

abundance: few
j_gene: TRBJ2-7
v_gene: TRBV5-1
d_gene: TRBD2
len: 19
CDR3aa: CASSLAKEGSSGSSYEQYF
CDR3nt: TGCGCCAGCAGCTTGGCCAAGGAGGGATCTAGCGGGAGCTCCTACGAGCAGTACTTC

abundance: -
j_gene: TRBJ2-7
v_gene: TRBV30
d_gene: TRBD2
len: 14
CDR3aa: CAWSGSGSAYEQYF
CDR3nt: TGTGCCTGGAGTGGTAGCGGGAGTGCATACGAGCAGTACTTC

abundance: -
j_gene: TRBJ1-1
v_gene: TRBV6-1
d_gene: -
len: 15
CDR3aa: CASIRGRDGIEEAFF
CDR3nt: TGTGCCAGCATTCGGGGGAGGGACGGGATTGAGGAAGCTTTCTTT

abundance: -
j_gene: TRBJ2-6
v_gene: TRBV5-1
d_gene: -
len: 18
CDR3aa: CASSSALQGYSGANVLTF
CDR3nt: TGCGCCAGCAGCTCCGCTCTACAGGGCTACTCTGGGGCCAACGTCCTGACTTTC

abundance: few
j_gene: TRBJ2-1
v_gene: TRBV4-2
d_gene: -
len: 16
CDR3aa: CASSLASKSSNNEQFF
CDR3nt: TGTGCCAGCAGCCTTGCTAGCAAATCCTCGAACAATGAGCAGTTCTTC

abundance: once
j_gene: TRBJ2-7
v_gene: TRBV7-9
d_gene: TRBD2
len: 17
CDR3aa: CASSLERTSGSTTEQYF
CDR3nt: TGTGCCAGCAGCTTAGAAAGGACTAGCGGGAGTACAACCGAGCAGTACTTC

abundance: few
j_gene: TRBJ2-7
v_gene: TRBV29-1
d_gene: TRBD1
len: 13
CDR3aa: CSVGTGQIYEQYF
CDR3nt: TGCAGCGTTGGGACAGGGCAGATCTACGAGCAGTACTTC

abundance: -
j_gene: TRBJ2-1
v_gene: TRBV18
d_gene: -
len: 14
CDR3aa: CASSPTEEAKGGFF
CDR3nt: TGTGCCAGCTCACCCACCGAGGAAGCCAAAGGTGGGTTCTTC

abundance: once
j_gene: TRBJ1-1
v_gene: TRBV27
d_gene: -
len: 12
CDR3aa: CASAQGKTEAFF
CDR3nt: TGTGCCTCAGCCCAGGGAAAAACTGAAGCTTTCTTT

abundance: -
j_gene: TRBJ2-1
v_gene: TRBV4-1
d_gene: TRBD2
len: 16
CDR3aa: CASSPRLAGGRNEQFF
CDR3nt: TGCGCCAGCAGCCCGCGACTAGCGGGGGGTCGCAATGAGCAGTTCTTC

abundance: -
j_gene: TRBJ2-5
v_gene: TRBV5-1
d_gene: -
len: 14
CDR3aa: CASRYTSDRETQYF
CDR3nt: TGCGCCAGCAGATACACTAGTGATCGAGAGACCCAGTACTTC